The clone carrying this TCR beta chain appeared many times. What it recognizes is unknown. The CDR3 runs to 12 residues. Germline V lookup: CDR1 KGHSH, CDR2 LQKENI. Deletions cut 3 bases from V and 3 bases from J, with 6 bases between. This record belongs to a study of T cells in Graves' hyperthyroidism and ophthalmopathy. Study-wide background: The blood sample was taken at first diagnosis, before treatment began. General study points: Appearing also in blood were most of the thyroid clonotypes expanded above 0.001.

Amplification yielded TCR beta CDR3 regions, with RNA transcripts as the source. The HTBI primer set drove a first-round RT-PCR of the TCR CDR3. TCRdb used MiXCR to reprocess the multiplex PCR reads, holding one entry per CDR3 protein. This table holds hundreds of thousands of distinct CDR3 sequences, 15% to 20% found once. The TCR was taken from a woman aged 35 to 49 with Graves' ophthalmopathy. The specimen sequenced was blood. The chain has TRBV18 and TRBJ2-7, with D uncertain. Written as DNA, the CDR3 is TGTGCCAGCTCACCTCAGAGCTACGAGCAGTACTTC. Translating it yields CASSPQSYEQYF. Supplemented by reference TRBV18 and TRBJ2-7, the full variable domain reads NAGVMQNPRHLVRRRGQEARLRCSPMKGHSHVYWYRQLPEEGLKFMVYLQKENIIDESGMPKERFSAEFPKEGPSILRIQQVVRGDSAAYFCASSPQSYEQYFGPGTRLTVT.